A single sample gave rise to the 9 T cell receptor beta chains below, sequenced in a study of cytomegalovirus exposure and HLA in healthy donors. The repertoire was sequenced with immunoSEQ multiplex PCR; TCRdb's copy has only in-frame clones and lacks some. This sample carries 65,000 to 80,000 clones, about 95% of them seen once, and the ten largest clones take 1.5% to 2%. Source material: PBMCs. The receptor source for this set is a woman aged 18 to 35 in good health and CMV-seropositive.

The CDR3 protein is CASSPQTGAGYTF. The CDR3, as DNA: TGTGCCAGCAGCCCCCAGACAGGGGCTGGCTACACCTTC. V usage is TRBV7-9 and J usage is TRBJ1-2; 8 nucleotides agree with TRBD1. This CDR3 has 13 residues. Germline trimming cut 5 bases from V and 7 bases from J; bases unmatched to any gene: 6. Per the germline V gene, CDR1 is SEHNR and CDR2 is FQNEAQ (reference sequence).

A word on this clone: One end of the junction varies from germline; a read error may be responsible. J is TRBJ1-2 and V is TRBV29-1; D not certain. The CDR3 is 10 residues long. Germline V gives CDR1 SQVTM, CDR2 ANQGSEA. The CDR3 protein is CSVEAGGRSF. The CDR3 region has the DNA TGCAGCGTTGAAGCGGGTGGGAGGTCGTTC.

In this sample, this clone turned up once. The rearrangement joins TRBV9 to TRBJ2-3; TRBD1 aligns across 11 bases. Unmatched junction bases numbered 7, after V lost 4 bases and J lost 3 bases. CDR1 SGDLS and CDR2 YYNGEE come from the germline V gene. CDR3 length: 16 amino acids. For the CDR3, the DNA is TGTGCCAGCAGCACAGGACAGGGGGCTCGGACAGATACGCAGTATTTT. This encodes CASSTGQGARTDTQYF. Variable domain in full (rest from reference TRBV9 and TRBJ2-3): DSGVTQTPKHLITATGQRVTLRCSPRSGDLSVYWYQQSLDQGLQFLIQYYNGEERAKGNILERFSAQQFPDLHSELNLSSLELGDSALYFCASSTGQGARTDTQYFGPGTRLTVL.

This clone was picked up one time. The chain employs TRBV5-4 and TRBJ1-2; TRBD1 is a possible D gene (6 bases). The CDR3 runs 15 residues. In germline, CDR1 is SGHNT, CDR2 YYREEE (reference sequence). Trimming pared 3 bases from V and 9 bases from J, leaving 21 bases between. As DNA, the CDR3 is TGTGCCAGCAGCTGGGGGGGCCGGGCTCCACGTAGCTACACCTTC. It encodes CASSWGGRAPRSYTF.

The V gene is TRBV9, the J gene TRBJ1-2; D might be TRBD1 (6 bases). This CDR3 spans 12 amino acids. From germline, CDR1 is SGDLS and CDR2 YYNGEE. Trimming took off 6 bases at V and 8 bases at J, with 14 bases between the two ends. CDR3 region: CASKQGAGGYTF. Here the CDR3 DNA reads TGTGCCAGCAAACAGGGTGCTGGCGGCTACACCTTC.

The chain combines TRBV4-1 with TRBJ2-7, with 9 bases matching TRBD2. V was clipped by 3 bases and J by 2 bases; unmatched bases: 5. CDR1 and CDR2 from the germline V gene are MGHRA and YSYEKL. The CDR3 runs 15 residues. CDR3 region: CASSHSSGGAYEQYF. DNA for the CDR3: TGCGCCAGCAGCCATAGTAGCGGGGGTGCCTACGAGCAGTACTTC.

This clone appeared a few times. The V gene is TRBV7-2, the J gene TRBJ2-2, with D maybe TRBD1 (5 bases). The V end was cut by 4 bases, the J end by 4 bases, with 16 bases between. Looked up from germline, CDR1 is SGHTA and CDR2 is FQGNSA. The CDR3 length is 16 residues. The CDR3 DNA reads TGTGCCAGCAGCTACCACGCAGGACAAAGCACCGGGGAGCTGTTTTTT. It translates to CASSYHAGQSTGELFF.

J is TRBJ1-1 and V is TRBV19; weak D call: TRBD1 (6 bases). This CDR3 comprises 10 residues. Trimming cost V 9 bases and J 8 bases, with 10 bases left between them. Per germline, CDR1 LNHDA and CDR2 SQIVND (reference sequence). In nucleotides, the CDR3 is TGTGCCAGCGAGGGGGAAGAAGCTTTCTTT. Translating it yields CASEGEEAFF.

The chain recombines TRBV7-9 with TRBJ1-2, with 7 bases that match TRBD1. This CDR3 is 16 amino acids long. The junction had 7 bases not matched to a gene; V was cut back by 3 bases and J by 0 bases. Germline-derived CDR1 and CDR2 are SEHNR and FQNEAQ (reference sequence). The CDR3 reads CASSFTRDRANYGYTF. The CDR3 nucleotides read TGTGCCAGCAGCTTTACCCGGGACAGAGCTAACTATGGCTACACCTTC.